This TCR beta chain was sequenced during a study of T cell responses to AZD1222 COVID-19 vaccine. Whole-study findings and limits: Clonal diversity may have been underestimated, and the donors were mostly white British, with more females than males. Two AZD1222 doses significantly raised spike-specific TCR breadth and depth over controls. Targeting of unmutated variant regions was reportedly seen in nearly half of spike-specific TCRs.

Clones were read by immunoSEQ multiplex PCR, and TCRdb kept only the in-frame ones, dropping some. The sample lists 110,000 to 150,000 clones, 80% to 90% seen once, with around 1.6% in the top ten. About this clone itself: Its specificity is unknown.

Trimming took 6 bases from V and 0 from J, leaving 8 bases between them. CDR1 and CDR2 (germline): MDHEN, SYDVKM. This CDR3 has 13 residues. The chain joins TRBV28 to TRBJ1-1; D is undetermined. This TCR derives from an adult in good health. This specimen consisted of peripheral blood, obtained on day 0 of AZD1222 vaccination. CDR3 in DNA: TGTGCCAGCAGACCTCAGATGAACACTGAAGCTTTCTTT. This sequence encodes CASRPQMNTEAFF.